The 18 T cell receptor beta chains in this list originate from one sample, sequenced in a study of regulatory T cells in long-lasting Graves disease. The TCR beta library used iRepertoire HTBI primers with Arm-PCR amplification of CDR3. TCRdb used MiXCR to reprocess the multiplex PCR reads, holding one entry per CDR3 protein. The sample lists some 330,000 distinct CDR3 sequences, about 23% occurring once. This sample's time point: persistent/refractory GD, antithyroid drugs over 5 years with positive TRAb. The TCR library was made from RNA extracted from PBMCs. Source: peripheral blood mononuclear cells (PBMCs), taken when the disease was refractory, from a patient treated with antithyroid drugs. The receptor set was obtained from a woman between 35 and 50 years old with Graves disease.

The chain combines TRBV10-3 with TRBJ1-1, with D tentatively TRBD1 (5 bases). The CDR3 consists of 13 residues. Trimming took off 2 bases at V and 5 bases at J, with 9 bases between the two ends. CDR1 is ENHRY and CDR2 is SYGVKD in the germline V gene. CDR3 nucleotide sequence: TGTGCCATCAGTGAGCCCAGACAGACTGAAGCTTTCTTT. This gives the protein CAISEPRQTEAFF.

Comments on this clonotype: One end of the junction varies from germline; a read error may be responsible. The chain links TRBV6-1 to TRBJ1-2; tentative D call: TRBD1 (5 bases). Germline lookup yields CDR1 MNHNS and CDR2 SASEGT. There are 17 residues in the CDR3. CDR3 coding DNA: TGTGCCAGCAGTGAAGCCGGACTAGTGAGGGGAGTCTATGGCTACGCCTTC. Protein: CASSEAGLVRGVYGYAF.

Note on this clonotype: Being one base from a much bigger clone, this may be a read error. Given the absence of the conserved phenylalanine or tryptophan at the CDR3 end, a read error is likely. J is TRBJ2-5 and V is TRBV7-2; 10 positions match TRBD2. This CDR3 comprises 17 residues. V lost 5 bases and J lost 2; bases outside the gene matches: 11. In germline, CDR1 is SGHTA, CDR2 FQGNSA. CDR3 amino acids: CASSRSGVAGGQETQYL. DNA of the CDR3: TGTGCCAGCAGCCGCTCAGGGGTAGCGGGAGGACAAGAGACCCAGTACTTA.

This clonotype was seen many times. V gene TRBV2 combines with J gene TRBJ2-5; TRBD2 agrees at 10 bases. Trimming took 5 bases from V and 1 from J; bases not matched to a gene: 1. CDR3 length: 14 residues. Germline CDR1 reads SNHLY; CDR2 reads FYNNEI. CDR3 bases: TGTGCCAGCAGTTGGACTAGCGGCCAAGAGACCCAGTACTTC. Protein sequence: CASSWTSGQETQYF.

This clonotype was seen many times. The CDR3 loop reads CASSQQESNSPLHF. DNA for the CDR3: TGTGCCAGCAGTCAACAGGAATCCAATTCACCCCTCCACTTT. This chain uses TRBV2 with TRBJ1-6; TRBD1 is a possible D gene (5 bases). The CDR3 is 14 amino acids. Trimming cost V 5 bases and J 7 bases, with 12 bases left between them. Germline V gives CDR1 SNHLY, CDR2 FYNNEI.

This clonotype was seen repeatedly, ten times or more. V and J are TRBV28 and TRBJ2-5; TRBD2 agrees at 14 bases. The CDR3 has 14 amino acids. The V gene end was trimmed by 6 bases and the J gene end by 3 bases; junction bases not matched to a gene: 0. Germline CDR1 reads MDHEN; CDR2 reads SYDVKM. The CDR3 is CASRGLAGEETQYF. The CDR3 nucleotides read TGTGCCAGCAGGGGACTAGCGGGAGAAGAGACCCAGTACTTC.

This clonotype was seen at least ten times. The chain employs TRBV20-1 and TRBJ1-5; D gene unclear. Germline CDR1 DFQATT, CDR2 SNEGSKA (reference sequence). Trimming shortened V by 5 bases and J by 3 bases, and 17 bases separated the two germline ends. The CDR3 is 15 amino acids. CDR3 coding DNA: TGCAGTGCTCTCCCGCCGCCACAGCCCAATCAGCCCCAGCATTTT. Its protein is CSALPPPQPNQPQHF.

At least ten counts were recorded for this clonotype. The chain recombines TRBV19 with TRBJ1-2; TRBD1 matches at 9 bases. From germline, CDR1 is LNHDA and CDR2 SQIVND (reference sequence). V trimming: 7 bases; J trimming: 5 bases; junction bases outside the gene matches: 14. There are 16 residues in the CDR3. In DNA form, the CDR3 reads TGTGCCAGTACCCCGGTCTCGGACAGGGGACGGTATGGCTACACCTTC. Encoded protein: CASTPVSDRGRYGYTF.

The chain joins TRBV7-9 to TRBJ2-1, with a possible D match to TRBD2 (6 bases). There are 15 residues in the CDR3. Germline loops: CDR1 SEHNR, CDR2 FQNEAQ (reference sequence). Trimming shortened V by 0 bases and J by 7 bases, and 13 bases separated the two germline ends. The CDR3 reads CASSLAGLARNEQFF. In DNA form, the CDR3 reads TGTGCCAGCAGCTTAGCCGGGCTAGCGCGAAATGAGCAGTTCTTC. Together with reference TRBV7-9 and TRBJ2-1, the CDR3 gives the full variable domain: DTGVSQNPRHKITKRGQNVTFRCDPISEHNRLYWYRQTLGQGPEFLTYFQNEAQLEKSRLLSDRFSAERPKGSFSTLEIQRTEQGDSAMYLCASSLAGLARNEQFFGPGTRLTVL.

This clonotype was detected ten times or more. The V and J genes are TRBV12-3 or TRBV12-4 and TRBJ2-7, with 8 bases that match TRBD2. This CDR3 spans 14 amino acids. The ends lost 3 bases at V and 4 bases at J; junction bases unmatched: 5. CDR3: CASSFGGRLYEQYF. CDR3 DNA: TGTGCCAGCAGTTTTGGCGGGAGGTTGTACGAGCAGTACTTC.

This chain connects TRBV15 to TRBJ2-2, with D unclear. Trimming left V 0 bases short and J 0 bases short, with 5 bases between. Per the germline V gene, CDR1 is LNHNV and CDR2 is YYDKDF (reference sequence). The CDR3 runs to 15 residues. The CDR3 DNA is TGTGCCACCAGCAGAGATACTGCGAACACCGGGGAGCTGTTTTTT. Its protein is CATSRDTANTGELFF. Together with reference TRBV15 and TRBJ2-2, the CDR3 gives the full variable domain: DAMVIQNPRYQVTQFGKPVTLSCSQTLNHNVMYWYQQKSSQAPKLLFHYYDKDFNNEADTPDNFQSRRPNTSFCFLDIRSPGLGDTAMYLCATSRDTANTGELFFGEGSRLTVL.

This clonotype turned up a few times. The rearrangement uses TRBV5-6 and TRBJ2-7; TRBD1 or TRBD2 may be the D gene (6 bases each). There are 16 residues in the CDR3. The V end was cut by 3 bases, the J end by 0 bases, with 16 bases between. The germline V gene has CDR1 SGHDT and CDR2 YYEEEE. DNA of the CDR3: TGTGCCAGCAGCTCGGGGGCCTTCACCAACTCCTACGAGCAGTACTTC. This gives the protein CASSSGAFTNSYEQYF. Full variable domain (remainder filled in from reference TRBV5-6 and TRBJ2-7): DAGVTQSPTHLIKTRGQQVTLRCSPKSGHDTVSWYQQALGQGPQFIFQYYEEEERQRGNFPDRFSGHQFPNYSSELNVNALLLGDSALYLCASSSGAFTNSYEQYFGPGTRLTVT.

This clonotype appeared many times. J is TRBJ1-2 and V is TRBV20-1, with no clear D. This CDR3 region has 14 residues. The germline CDR1 and CDR2 sequences are DFQATT and SNEGSKA (reference sequence). Trimming cost V 0 bases and J 1 base, with 9 bases left between them. CDR3: CSARDRAVNYGYTF. CDR3 DNA sequence: TGCAGTGCTAGAGATCGGGCAGTTAACTATGGCTACACCTTC.

This clonotype was seen many times. The chain employs TRBV28 and TRBJ2-7; D is possibly TRBD2 (7 bases). The V end lost 8 bases, the J end lost 3 bases, and 11 bases lay between the germline ends. This CDR3 has 12 residues. Germline V gene data show CDR1 as MDHEN and CDR2 as SYDVKM. CDR3 DNA: TGTGCCAGCGGGAGGGGGGTCTACGAGCAGTACTTC. This codes for CASGRGVYEQYF.

This clonotype was detected many times. The chain uses TRBV5-5 and TRBJ1-1; tentatively, D is TRBD1 (5 bases). V lost 2 bases and J lost 1, with 9 bases in between. CDR1 is SGHKS, CDR2 YYEKEE, per germline (reference sequence). This CDR3 is built from 14 residues. CDR3 amino acids: CASSLLGANTEAFF. CDR3 sequence (DNA): TGTGCCAGCAGCTTACTTGGGGCGAACACTGAAGCTTTCTTT.

This chain joins TRBV2 and TRBJ1-5; no firm D call. V lost 6 bases to trimming and J lost 3 bases, with 15 bases between them. Germline CDR1 is SNHLY and CDR2 is FYNNEI. CDR3 length: 15 residues. CDR3 sequence reads: CASSFLTDLNQPQHF. As DNA, the CDR3 is TGTGCCAGCAGCTTTCTGACCGATCTCAATCAGCCCCAGCATTTT. Full variable domain (outside the CDR3, taken from reference TRBV2 and TRBJ1-5): EPEVTQTPSHQVTQMGQEVILRCVPISNHLYFYWYRQILGQKVEFLVSFYNNEISEKSEIFDDQFSVERPDGSNFTLKIRSTKLEDSAMYFCASSFLTDLNQPQHFGDGTRLSIL.

This clonotype was recorded many times. V and J are TRBV2 and TRBJ1-4; tentative D call: TRBD1 (6 bases). The CDR3 covers 16 residues. Germline V gene sequence: CDR1 SNHLY, CDR2 FYNNEI. Trimming shortened V by 7 bases and J by 0 bases, and 15 bases separated the two germline ends. CDR3 coding DNA: TGTGCCAGCACGAACAAGGACAGTTCAACTAATGAAAAACTGTTTTTT. Its translation is CASTNKDSSTNEKLFF. The entire variable domain, with the rest obtained from reference TRBV2 and TRBJ1-4, is as follows: EPEVTQTPSHQVTQMGQEVILRCVPISNHLYFYWYRQILGQKVEFLVSFYNNEISEKSEIFDDQFSVERPDGSNFTLKIRSTKLEDSAMYFCASTNKDSSTNEKLFFGSGTQLSVL.

The chain joins TRBV7-9 to TRBJ2-3, with D unresolved. The CDR3 is made up of 14 amino acids. In germline, CDR1 is SEHNR, CDR2 FQNEAQ (reference sequence). V was clipped by 5 bases and J by 1 base, with 10 bases between them. CDR3 nucleotides: TGTGCCAGCAGCCCCTTTCTTCGCACAGATACGCAGTATTTT. The encoded protein is CASSPFLRTDTQYF.